These 14 T cell receptor beta chains were sequenced from one sample in a study of blood T cell repertoires in COVID-19. Produced via immunoSEQ multiplex PCR; TCRdb's table is partial and in-frame only. This table has 200,000 to 250,000 clones, about nine tenths appearing once. The specimen sequenced was peripheral blood. The receptors come from a man between 45 and 60 years old with acute or convalescent COVID-19.

V and J are TRBV7-8 and TRBJ2-1; possibly TRBD2 for D (6 bases). The ends were cut back, 0 bases at V and 0 bases at J, with 15 bases in the middle. CDR1 and CDR2 (germline): SGHVS, FQNEAQ. The CDR3 contains 18 residues. DNA for the CDR3: TGTGCCAGCAGCTTAGCGACGAGACTAGGAGGCTCCTACAATGAGCAGTTCTTC. Amino acids: CASSLATRLGGSYNEQFF.

The chain recombines TRBV6-5 with TRBJ1-1; 12 positions agree with TRBD1. CDR3 length: 13 amino acids. Germline CDR1 is MNHEY and CDR2 is SVGAGI. Trimming removed 8 bases from V and 11 bases from J; junction bases left unmatched: 9. The CDR3 nucleotides read TGTGCCAGCGGGGGACAGGGGGCTCGGCGGGCTTTCTTT. It yields the protein CASGGQGARRAFF.

The chain recombines TRBV2 with TRBJ1-5; D is uncertain. V lost 4 bases and J lost 0, with 10 bases in between. CDR1 and CDR2 (germline): SNHLY, FYNNEI. This CDR3 is built from 15 residues. Written as DNA, the CDR3 is TGTGCCAGCAGTGGAGGTGTAGATAGCAATCAGCCCCAGCATTTT. Translated: CASSGGVDSNQPQHF.

The V and J genes are TRBV7-9 and TRBJ1-3; possibly TRBD1 for D (5 bases). V lost 3 bases and J lost 2, with 8 bases in between. Germline V gene lookup returns CDR1 SEHNR and CDR2 FQNEAQ (reference sequence). The CDR3 loop spans 14 amino acids. The CDR3 bases are TGTGCCAGCAGCTTGGAGGGGCCTGGAAACACCATATATTTT. Its protein product is CASSLEGPGNTIYF.

This clone was seen a few times. The rearrangement uses TRBV2 and TRBJ2-7; D remains unclear. The germline V and J ends were trimmed by 3 bases and 0 bases, with 9 bases remaining between them. The CDR3 contains 14 residues. The germline V gene has CDR1 SNHLY and CDR2 FYNNEI. The CDR3 region is CASSDSRLSYEQYF. The CDR3 DNA reads TGTGCCAGCAGTGATTCCAGGCTCTCCTACGAGCAGTACTTC. The variable domain in full, completed from reference TRBV2 and TRBJ2-7, reads EPEVTQTPSHQVTQMGQEVILRCVPISNHLYFYWYRQILGQKVEFLVSFYNNEISEKSEIFDDQFSVERPDGSNFTLKIRSTKLEDSAMYFCASSDSRLSYEQYFGPGTRLTVT.

The chain is built from TRBV7-8 and TRBJ1-2; D is ambiguous. There are 13 residues in the CDR3. The V end lost 1 base, the J end lost 4 bases, and 7 bases lay between the germline ends. Germline CDR1 and CDR2: SGHVS and FQNEAQ. The CDR3 coding sequence is TGTGCCAGCAGCTTAGACAGCGGCTATGGCTACACCTTC. Translation: CASSLDSGYGYTF.

This chain connects TRBV30 to TRBJ1-5; D is perhaps TRBD1 (6 bases). The germline CDR1 and CDR2 sequences are GTSNPN and SVGIG (reference sequence). The V and J ends lost 0 bases and 5 bases respectively, with 11 bases between them. The CDR3 sequence is 14 residues long. DNA for the CDR3: TGTGCCTGGAGTGTGACAGGCACACATCAGCCCCAGCATTTT. Protein sequence: CAWSVTGTHQPQHF.

This chain links TRBV9 with TRBJ2-1, with TRBD2 identical over 7 bases. Germline V CDR1 and CDR2: SGDLS, YYNGEE. The V segment lost 0 bases and the J segment 10 bases; nucleotides outside the gene matches: 16. The CDR3 is 17 residues long. The CDR3 loop is CASSVAPRASGMEEQFF. CDR3 in DNA: TGTGCCAGCAGCGTAGCACCCCGGGCTAGCGGCATGGAGGAGCAGTTCTTC.

The rearrangement joins TRBV3-1 (or the pseudogene TRBV3-2) to TRBJ2-7; 8 nucleotides line up with TRBD2. Germline assignment: CDR1 LGHDT and CDR2 YNNKEL (reference sequence). V dropped 2 bases and J dropped 5; count of bases not matched to a gene: 5. The CDR3 contains 14 residues. CDR3 in DNA: TGTGCCAGCAGCCAACTAGCGGGCCTTCACGAGCAGTACTTC. Protein product: CASSQLAGLHEQYF.

The chain is built from TRBV3-1 (or the pseudogene TRBV3-2) and TRBJ2-1; 10 bases align to TRBD2. The V and J ends lost 4 bases and 0 bases, in that order; junction bases with no gene match: 9. The CDR3 covers 18 residues. The germline V gene encodes CDR1 LGHDT and CDR2 YNNKEL (reference sequence). The CDR3 DNA follows: TGTGCCAGCAGCCGCCCGGCTAGCGGGGGTTTCTCCTACAATGAGCAGTTCTTC. This codes for CASSRPASGGFSYNEQFF.

The chain couples TRBV11-2 to TRBJ1-1; the D gene is possibly TRBD1 (6 bases). The germline V and J ends were trimmed by 5 bases and 0 bases, with 10 bases remaining between them. This CDR3 region has 14 residues. Per the germline V gene, CDR1 is SGHAT and CDR2 is FQNNGV. In nucleotides, the CDR3 is TGTGCCAGCAGCGCGGACAGAGTGAACACTGAAGCTTTCTTT. Encoded protein: CASSADRVNTEAFF.

The chain uses TRBV5-4 and TRBJ2-7, with a possible D match to TRBD1 (5 bases). The ends were cut back, 5 bases at V and 0 bases at J, with 15 bases in the middle. The CDR3 covers 15 residues. The germline V gene encodes CDR1 SGHNT and CDR2 YYREEE (reference sequence). The CDR3 protein is CASSLSTGYSYEQYF. As DNA, the CDR3 is TGTGCCAGCAGTCTTTCCACAGGCTACTCCTACGAGCAGTACTTC. The full variable domain, its missing parts supplied by reference TRBV5-4 and TRBJ2-7, is ETGVTQSPTHLIKTRGQQVTLRCSSQSGHNTVSWYQQALGQGPQFIFQYYREEENGRGNFPPRFSGLQFPNYSSELNVNALELDDSALYLCASSLSTGYSYEQYFGPGTRLTVT.

V and J are TRBV6-5 and TRBJ2-7; the D is unclear. The CDR3 sequence is 14 residues long. CDR1 and CDR2 from the germline V gene are MNHEY and SVGAGI. Trimming cost V 0 bases and J 1 base, with 7 bases left between them. CDR3 sequence (DNA): TGTGCCAGCAGTTACTCCGGAGAATCCTACGAGCAGTACTTC. This codes for CASSYSGESYEQYF.

The gene calls are TRBV7-2 and TRBJ1-1; no firm D call. Germline V gene data show CDR1 as SGHTA and CDR2 as FQGNSA. The CDR3 covers 14 residues. V gave up 5 bases and J gave up 4 bases, with 14 bases separating them. CDR3 sequence reads: CASSRLMSGTEAFF. CDR3 DNA sequence: TGTGCCAGCAGCCGTCTGATGAGCGGCACTGAAGCTTTCTTT. The full variable domain, its missing parts supplied by reference TRBV7-2 and TRBJ1-1, is GAGVSQSPSNKVTEKGKDVELRCDPISGHTALYWYRQSLGQGLEFLIYFQGNSAPDKSGLPSDRFSAERTGGSVSTLTIQRTQQEDSAVYLCASSRLMSGTEAFFGQGTRLTVV.